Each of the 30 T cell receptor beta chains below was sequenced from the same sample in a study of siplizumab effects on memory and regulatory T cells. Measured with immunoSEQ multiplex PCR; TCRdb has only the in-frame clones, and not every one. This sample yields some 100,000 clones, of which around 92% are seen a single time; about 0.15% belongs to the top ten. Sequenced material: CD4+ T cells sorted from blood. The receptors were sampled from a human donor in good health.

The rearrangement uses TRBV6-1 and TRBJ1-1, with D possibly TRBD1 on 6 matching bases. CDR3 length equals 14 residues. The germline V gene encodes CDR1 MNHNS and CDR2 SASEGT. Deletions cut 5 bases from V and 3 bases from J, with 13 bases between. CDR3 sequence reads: CASSRQDRDTEAFF. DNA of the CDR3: TGTGCCAGCAGTCGACAGGATCGGGACACTGAAGCTTTCTTT.

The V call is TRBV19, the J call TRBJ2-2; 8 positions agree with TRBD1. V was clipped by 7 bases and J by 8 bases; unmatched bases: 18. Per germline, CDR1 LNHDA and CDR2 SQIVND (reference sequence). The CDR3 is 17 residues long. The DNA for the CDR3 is TGTGCCAGTACCCCAAGGGGGACAGGCGGTATCTTGGGGGAGCTGTTTTTT. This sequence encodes CASTPRGTGGILGELFF. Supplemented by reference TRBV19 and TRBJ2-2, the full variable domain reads DGGITQSPKYLFRKEGQNVTLSCEQNLNHDAMYWYRQDPGQGLRLIYYSQIVNDFQKGDIAEGYSVSREKKESFPLTVTSAQKNPTAFYLCASTPRGTGGILGELFFGEGSRLTVL.

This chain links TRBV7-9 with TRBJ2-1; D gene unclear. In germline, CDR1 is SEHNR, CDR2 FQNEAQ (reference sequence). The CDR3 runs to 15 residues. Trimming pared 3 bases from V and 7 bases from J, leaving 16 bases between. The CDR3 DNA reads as TGTGCCAGCAGCTTCGAATCTGGGTTGAGGAATGAGCAGTTCTTC. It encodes CASSFESGLRNEQFF. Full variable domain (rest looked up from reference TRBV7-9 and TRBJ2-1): DTGVSQNPRHKITKRGQNVTFRCDPISEHNRLYWYRQTLGQGPEFLTYFQNEAQLEKSRLLSDRFSAERPKGSFSTLEIQRTEQGDSAMYLCASSFESGLRNEQFFGPGTRLTVL.

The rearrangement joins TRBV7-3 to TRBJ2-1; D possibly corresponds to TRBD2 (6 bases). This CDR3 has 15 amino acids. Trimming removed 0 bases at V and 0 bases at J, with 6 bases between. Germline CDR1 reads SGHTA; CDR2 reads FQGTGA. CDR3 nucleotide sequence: TGTGCCAGCAGCTTAACGGGGGGCTCCTACAATGAGCAGTTCTTC. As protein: CASSLTGGSYNEQFF.

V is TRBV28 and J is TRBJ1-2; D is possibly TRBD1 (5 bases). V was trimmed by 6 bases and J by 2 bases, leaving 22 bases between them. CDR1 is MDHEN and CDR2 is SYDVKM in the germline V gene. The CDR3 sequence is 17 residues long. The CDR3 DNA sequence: TGTGCCAGCAGCCTATCAGGGCCGCGGGGGAACAACTATGGCTACACCTTC. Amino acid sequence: CASSLSGPRGNNYGYTF.

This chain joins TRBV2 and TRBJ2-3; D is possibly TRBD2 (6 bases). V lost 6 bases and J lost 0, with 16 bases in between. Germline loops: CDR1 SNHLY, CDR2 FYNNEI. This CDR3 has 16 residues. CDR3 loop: CASRKTGGTSTDTQYF. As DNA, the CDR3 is TGTGCCAGCAGGAAGACCGGGGGTACTAGCACAGATACGCAGTATTTT.

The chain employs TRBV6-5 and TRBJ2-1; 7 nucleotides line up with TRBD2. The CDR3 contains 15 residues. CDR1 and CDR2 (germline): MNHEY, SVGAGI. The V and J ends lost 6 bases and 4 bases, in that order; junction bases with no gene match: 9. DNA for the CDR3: TGTGCCAGCAGCTCCGCGGGGGAGAAATACAATGAGCAGTTCTTC. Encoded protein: CASSSAGEKYNEQFF.

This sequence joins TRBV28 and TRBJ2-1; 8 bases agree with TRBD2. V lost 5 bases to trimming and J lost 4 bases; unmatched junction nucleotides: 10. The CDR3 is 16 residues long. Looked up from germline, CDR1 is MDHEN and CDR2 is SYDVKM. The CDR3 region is CASSHGAGGLYNEQFF. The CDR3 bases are TGTGCCAGCAGTCACGGGGCGGGGGGCCTTTACAATGAGCAGTTCTTC.

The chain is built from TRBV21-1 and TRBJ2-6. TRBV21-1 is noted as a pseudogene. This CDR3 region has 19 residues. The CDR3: CASSKGGRGHLSGANVLTF. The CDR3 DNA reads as TGTGCCAGCAGCAAAGGCGGGCGGGGACACCTCTCTGGGGCCAACGTCCTGACTTTC.

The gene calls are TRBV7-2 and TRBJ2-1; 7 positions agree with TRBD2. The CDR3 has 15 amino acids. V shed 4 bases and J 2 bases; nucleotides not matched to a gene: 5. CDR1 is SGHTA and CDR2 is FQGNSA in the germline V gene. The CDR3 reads CASSSSGTPYNEQFF. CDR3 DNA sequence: TGTGCCAGCAGCTCCAGCGGGACCCCCTACAATGAGCAGTTCTTC.

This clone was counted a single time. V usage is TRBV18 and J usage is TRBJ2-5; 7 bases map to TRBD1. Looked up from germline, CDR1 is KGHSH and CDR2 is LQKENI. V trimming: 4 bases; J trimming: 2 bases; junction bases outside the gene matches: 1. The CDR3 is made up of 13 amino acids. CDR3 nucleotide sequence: TGTGCCAGCTCACGGGGACAGCAAGAGACCCAGTACTTC. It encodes CASSRGQQETQYF. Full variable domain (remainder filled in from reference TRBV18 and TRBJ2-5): NAGVMQNPRHLVRRRGQEARLRCSPMKGHSHVYWYRQLPEEGLKFMVYLQKENIIDESGMPKERFSAEFPKEGPSILRIQQVVRGDSAAYFCASSRGQQETQYFGPGTRLLVL.

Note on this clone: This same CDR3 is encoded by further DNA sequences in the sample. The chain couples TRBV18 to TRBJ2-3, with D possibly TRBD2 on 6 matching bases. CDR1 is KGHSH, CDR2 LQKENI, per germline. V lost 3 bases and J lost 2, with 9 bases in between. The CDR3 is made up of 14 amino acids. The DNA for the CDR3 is TGTGCCAGCTCACCGGGACTGGCCACAGATACGCAGTATTTT. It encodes CASSPGLATDTQYF.

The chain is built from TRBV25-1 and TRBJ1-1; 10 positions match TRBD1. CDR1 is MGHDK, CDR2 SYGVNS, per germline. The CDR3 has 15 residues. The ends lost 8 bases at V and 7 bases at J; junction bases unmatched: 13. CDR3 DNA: TGTGCCAGCCAACCCACGACAGGGGGCTCGTATGAAGCTTTCTTT. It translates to CASQPTTGGSYEAFF.

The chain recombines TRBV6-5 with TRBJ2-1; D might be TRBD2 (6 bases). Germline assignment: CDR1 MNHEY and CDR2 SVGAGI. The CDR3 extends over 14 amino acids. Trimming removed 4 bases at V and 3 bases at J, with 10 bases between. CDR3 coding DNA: TGTGCCAGCAGTTCGACTAGTTTCTACAATGAGCAGTTCTTC. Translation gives CASSSTSFYNEQFF.

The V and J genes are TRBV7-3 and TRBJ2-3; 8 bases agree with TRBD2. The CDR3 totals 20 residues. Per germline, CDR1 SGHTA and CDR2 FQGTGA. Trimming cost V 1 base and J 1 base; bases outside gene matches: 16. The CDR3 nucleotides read TGTGCCAGCAGCTTAAGATCCCCGGGACTAGGATCAATGGGCACAGATACGCAGTATTTT. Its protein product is CASSLRSPGLGSMGTDTQYF.

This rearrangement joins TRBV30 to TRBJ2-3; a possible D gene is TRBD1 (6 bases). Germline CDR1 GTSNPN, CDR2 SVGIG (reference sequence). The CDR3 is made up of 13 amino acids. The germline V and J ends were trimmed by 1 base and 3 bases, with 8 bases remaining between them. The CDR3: CAWSAGTTDTQYF. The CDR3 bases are TGTGCCTGGAGTGCCGGGACAACAGATACGCAGTATTTT.

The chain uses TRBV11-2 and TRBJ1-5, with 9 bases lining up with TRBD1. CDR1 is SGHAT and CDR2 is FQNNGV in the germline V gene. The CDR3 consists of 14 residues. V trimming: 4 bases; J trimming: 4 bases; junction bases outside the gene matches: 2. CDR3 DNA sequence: TGTGCCAGCAGCTGGACAGGGGCGAATCAGCCCCAGCATTTT. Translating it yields CASSWTGANQPQHF.

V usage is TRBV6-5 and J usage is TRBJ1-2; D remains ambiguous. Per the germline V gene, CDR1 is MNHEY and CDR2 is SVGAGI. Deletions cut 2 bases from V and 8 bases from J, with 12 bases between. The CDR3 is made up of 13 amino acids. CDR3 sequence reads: CASSYRAGGGYTF. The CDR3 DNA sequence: TGTGCCAGCAGTTACAGGGCAGGAGGAGGCTACACCTTC.

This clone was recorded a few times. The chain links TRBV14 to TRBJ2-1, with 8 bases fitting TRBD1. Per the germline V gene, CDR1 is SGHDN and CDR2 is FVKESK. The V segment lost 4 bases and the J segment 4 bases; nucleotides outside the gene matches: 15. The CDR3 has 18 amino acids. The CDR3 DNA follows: TGTGCCAGCAGCCGACCGGGACAGGCCAACCCCCCTTACAATGAGCAGTTCTTC. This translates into CASSRPGQANPPYNEQFF.

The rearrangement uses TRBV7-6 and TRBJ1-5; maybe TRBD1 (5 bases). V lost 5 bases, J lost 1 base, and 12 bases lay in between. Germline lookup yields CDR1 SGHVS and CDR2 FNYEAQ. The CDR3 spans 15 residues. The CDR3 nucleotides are TGTGCCAGCAGCCCCTCCAGGGTCAGCAATCAGCCCCAGCATTTT. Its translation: CASSPSRVSNQPQHF.

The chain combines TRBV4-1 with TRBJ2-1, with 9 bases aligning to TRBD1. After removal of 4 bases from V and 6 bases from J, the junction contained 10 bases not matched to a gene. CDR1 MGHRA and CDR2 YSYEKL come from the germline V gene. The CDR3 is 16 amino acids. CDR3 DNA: TGCGCCAGCAGCCGAGATCCGGGACAGGGACTCAATGAGCAGTTCTTC. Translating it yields CASSRDPGQGLNEQFF.

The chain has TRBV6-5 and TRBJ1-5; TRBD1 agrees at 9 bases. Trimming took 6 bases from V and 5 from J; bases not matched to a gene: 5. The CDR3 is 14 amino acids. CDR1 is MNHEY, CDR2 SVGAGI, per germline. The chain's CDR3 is CASRLTGGDQPQHF. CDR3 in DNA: TGTGCCAGCAGGTTAACAGGGGGCGATCAGCCCCAGCATTTT.

CDR3 coding DNA: TGTGCCAGCAGACCCGGGACCGGATCGTCTAGGGCTTTCTTT. Its translation is CASRPGTGSSRAFF. The chain employs TRBV7-3 and TRBJ1-1; weak D call: TRBD1 (5 bases). This CDR3 is 14 amino acids long. Germline V lookup: CDR1 SGHTA, CDR2 FQGTGA. V lost 6 bases, J lost 11 bases, and 22 bases lay in between.

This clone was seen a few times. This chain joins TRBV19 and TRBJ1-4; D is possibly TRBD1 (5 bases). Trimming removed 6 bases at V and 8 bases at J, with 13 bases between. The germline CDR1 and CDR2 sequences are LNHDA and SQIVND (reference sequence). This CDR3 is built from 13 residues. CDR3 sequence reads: CASRGRTEEKLFF. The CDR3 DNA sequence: TGTGCCAGTAGGGGACGAACCGAAGAAAAACTGTTTTTT.

This CDR3 is CASSSTTPGRTEKLFF. The CDR3 DNA follows: TGTGCCAGCAGTTCGACAACACCGGGACGGACTGAAAAACTGTTTTTT. The chain joins TRBV28 to TRBJ1-4; possibly TRBD1 for D (5 bases). V was cut by 4 bases and J by 7 bases, with 19 bases left in between. The germline V gene has CDR1 MDHEN and CDR2 SYDVKM. This CDR3 spans 16 amino acids.

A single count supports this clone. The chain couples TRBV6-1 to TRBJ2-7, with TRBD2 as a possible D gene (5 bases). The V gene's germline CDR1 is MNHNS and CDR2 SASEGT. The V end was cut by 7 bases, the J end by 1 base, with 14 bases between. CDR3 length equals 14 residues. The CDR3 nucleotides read TGTGCCAGCACAGGAGGCCACCTATCCTACGAGCAGTACTTC. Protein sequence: CASTGGHLSYEQYF.

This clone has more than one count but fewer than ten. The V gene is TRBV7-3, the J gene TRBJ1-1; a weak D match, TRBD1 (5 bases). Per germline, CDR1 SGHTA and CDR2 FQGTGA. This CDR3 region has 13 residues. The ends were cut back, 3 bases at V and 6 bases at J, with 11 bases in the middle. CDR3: CASSFFAGAEAFF. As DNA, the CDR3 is TGTGCCAGCAGCTTTTTCGCGGGGGCTGAAGCTTTCTTT.

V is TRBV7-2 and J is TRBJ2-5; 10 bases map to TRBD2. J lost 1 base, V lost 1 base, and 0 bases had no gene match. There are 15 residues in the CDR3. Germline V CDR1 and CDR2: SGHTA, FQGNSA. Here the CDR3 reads CASSLVAGGQETQYF. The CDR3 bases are TGTGCCAGCAGCTTAGTAGCGGGGGGCCAAGAGACCCAGTACTTC.

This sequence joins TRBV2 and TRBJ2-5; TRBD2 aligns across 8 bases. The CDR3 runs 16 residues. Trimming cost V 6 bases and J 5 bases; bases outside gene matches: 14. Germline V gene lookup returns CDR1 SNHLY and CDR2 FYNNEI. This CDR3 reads CASRLLAGTRGETQYF. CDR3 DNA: TGTGCCAGCAGGCTATTAGCGGGGACGAGGGGGGAGACCCAGTACTTC.

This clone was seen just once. The CDR3 DNA sequence: TGTGCCAGCAGCTTAAGGACTAGCGGGGGGACATATACGCAGTATTTT. Protein: CASSLRTSGGTYTQYF. This chain uses TRBV7-3 with TRBJ2-3; 14 bases align to TRBD2. CDR1 and CDR2 from the germline V gene are SGHTA and FQGTGA. The CDR3 consists of 16 residues. With 1 base clipped from V and 7 bases from J, the junction kept 4 bases outside the gene matches.